These T cell receptor beta chains were read from a single sample in a study of OX40 agonist ivuxolimab in advanced cancers. Produced via immunoSEQ multiplex PCR; TCRdb's table is partial and in-frame only. The repertoire has 72,000 or so clones, 88% of them found once; the top ten carry about 0.9%. Here the sequenced sample was CD4+ or CD8+ T cells sorted from blood, taken in a trial of the OX40 agonist ivuxolimab. The receptors here all came from an adult with an advanced solid tumor such as melanoma, head and neck, liver or kidney cancer. Both conserved end residues are part of each CDR3. D genes are given only for firm matches. Only some rows state a clone size, as once, few, many or a class for expanded clones.

v_gene: TRBV19
j_gene: TRBJ1-1
abundance: .
d_gene: TRBD1
CDR3aa: CASSMDRSREAFF
CDR3nt: TGTGCCAGTAGTATGGACAGGAGCCGAGAGGCTTTCTTT

v_gene: TRBV11-2
j_gene: TRBJ2-7
abundance: .
d_gene: TRBD2
CDR3aa: CASSPPGLAGGPFYEQYF
CDR3nt: TGTGCCAGCAGCCCCCCGGGACTAGCGGGGGGGCCGTTCTACGAGCAGTACTTC

v_gene: TRBV4-1
j_gene: TRBJ2-7
abundance: .
d_gene: .
CDR3aa: CASSLAPTGGLEQYF
CDR3nt: TGCGCCAGCAGCCTGGCCCCGACGGGGGGCCTCGAGCAGTACTTC

v_gene: TRBV6-4
j_gene: TRBJ2-2
abundance: .
d_gene: .
CDR3aa: CASRGEISNTGELFF
CDR3nt: TGTGCCAGCCGAGGGGAAATTTCGAACACCGGGGAGCTGTTTTTT

v_gene: TRBV19
j_gene: TRBJ2-7
abundance: .
d_gene: .
CDR3aa: CASSLGSSYEQYF
CDR3nt: TGTGCCAGTAGTCTCGGAAGCTCCTACGAGCAGTACTTC

v_gene: TRBV18
j_gene: TRBJ2-5
abundance: .
d_gene: .
CDR3aa: CASSPTSRLEETQYF
CDR3nt: TGTGCCAGCTCACCCACTAGCAGACTAGAAGAGACCCAGTACTTC

v_gene: TRBV11-3
j_gene: TRBJ2-1
abundance: .
d_gene: TRBD1
CDR3aa: CASSLDQSGTVSRNEQFF
CDR3nt: TGTGCCAGCAGCTTAGATCAATCCGGGACAGTGTCTCGCAATGAGCAGTTCTTC

v_gene: TRBV7-3
j_gene: TRBJ2-7
abundance: .
d_gene: .
CDR3aa: CASSLTESYEQYF
CDR3nt: TGTGCCAGCAGCCTTACTGAGAGCTACGAGCAGTACTTC

v_gene: TRBV6-5
j_gene: TRBJ2-7
abundance: .
d_gene: .
CDR3aa: CASTLPEADEQYF
CDR3nt: TGTGCCAGCACTCTTCCTGAAGCAGACGAGCAGTACTTC

v_gene: TRBV27
j_gene: TRBJ2-5
abundance: .
d_gene: .
CDR3aa: CASSLSRQGLYQETQYF
CDR3nt: TGTGCCAGCAGTTTATCACGGCAGGGCCTGTACCAAGAGACCCAGTACTTC

v_gene: TRBV6-1
j_gene: TRBJ1-5
abundance: .
d_gene: TRBD1
CDR3aa: CASSVGQGRNQPQHF
CDR3nt: TGTGCCAGCAGTGTCGGACAGGGGAGGAATCAGCCCCAGCATTTT

v_gene: TRBV7-2
j_gene: TRBJ2-5
abundance: .
d_gene: TRBD2
CDR3aa: CASSLALAGGQETQYF
CDR3nt: TGTGCCAGCAGCTTAGCACTAGCGGGGGGGCAAGAGACCCAGTACTTC

v_gene: TRBV7-8
j_gene: TRBJ1-5
abundance: .
d_gene: .
CDR3aa: CASSLVGRANQPQHF
CDR3nt: TGTGCCAGCAGCTTAGTCGGCAGGGCCAATCAGCCCCAGCATTTT

v_gene: TRBV7-2
j_gene: TRBJ1-1
abundance: .
d_gene: TRBD1
CDR3aa: CASNVQGAKNTEAFF
CDR3nt: TGTGCCAGCAATGTACAGGGGGCCAAGAACACTGAAGCTTTCTTT

v_gene: TRBV7-2
j_gene: TRBJ2-1
abundance: .
d_gene: .
CDR3aa: CASSLASGSEQFF
CDR3nt: TGTGCCAGCAGCTTAGCTAGTGGGAGTGAGCAGTTCTTC

v_gene: TRBV7-2
j_gene: TRBJ1-3
abundance: few
d_gene: TRBD1
CDR3aa: CASSPSQGGLDTIYF
CDR3nt: TGTGCCAGCAGCCCGAGCCAAGGGGGCTTAGACACCATATATTTT

v_gene: TRBV28
j_gene: TRBJ1-5
abundance: .
d_gene: .
CDR3aa: CATLPHLNQPQHF
CDR3nt: TGTGCCACCCTGCCTCACCTCAATCAGCCCCAGCATTTT

v_gene: TRBV28
j_gene: TRBJ2-1
abundance: .
d_gene: .
CDR3aa: CASSLALASSSYNEQFF
CDR3nt: TGTGCCAGCAGTTTGGCATTGGCTTCTAGCTCCTACAATGAGCAGTTCTTC

v_gene: TRBV28
j_gene: TRBJ2-7
abundance: .
d_gene: TRBD2
CDR3aa: CASHASSGDVHEQYF
CDR3nt: TGTGCCTCCCATGCCTCGAGCGGGGATGTCCACGAGCAGTACTTC

v_gene: TRBV19
j_gene: TRBJ2-1
abundance: .
d_gene: .
CDR3aa: CASSPLGHSYNEQFF
CDR3nt: TGTGCCAGTAGTCCTCTCGGGCACTCCTACAATGAGCAGTTCTTC

v_gene: TRBV2
j_gene: TRBJ1-2
abundance: few
d_gene: .
CDR3aa: CASTIRGLDYGYTF
CDR3nt: TGTGCCAGCACGATACGGGGGTTAGACTATGGCTACACCTTC

v_gene: TRBV6-5
j_gene: TRBJ1-1
abundance: .
d_gene: .
CDR3aa: CASSPGQLYTEAFF
CDR3nt: TGTGCCAGCAGTCCCGGACAGTTGTACACTGAAGCTTTCTTT

v_gene: TRBV7-6
j_gene: TRBJ2-1
abundance: .
d_gene: TRBD2
CDR3aa: CASSLLPAGGQFYEQFF
CDR3nt: TGTGCCAGCAGCTTATTACCAGCGGGGGGGCAGTTCTATGAGCAGTTCTTC

v_gene: TRBV18
j_gene: TRBJ1-5
abundance: .
d_gene: TRBD1
CDR3aa: CASSLLDRAVQPQHF
CDR3nt: TGTGCCAGCTCACTTCTAGACAGGGCTGTTCAGCCCCAGCATTTT

v_gene: TRBV28
j_gene: TRBJ1-6
abundance: .
d_gene: .
CDR3aa: CASSSQVSYNSPLHF
CDR3nt: TGTGCCAGCAGTTCCCAGGTTTCCTATAATTCACCCCTCCACTTT

v_gene: TRBV27
j_gene: TRBJ2-5
abundance: .
d_gene: TRBD2
CDR3aa: CASSWTSEETQYF
CDR3nt: TGTGCCAGCAGCTGGACTAGCGAAGAGACCCAGTACTTC

v_gene: TRBV5-1
j_gene: TRBJ2-7
abundance: .
d_gene: .
CDR3aa: CASSFGGYEQYF
CDR3nt: TGCGCCAGCAGCTTCGGCGGCTACGAGCAGTACTTC

v_gene: TRBV29-1
j_gene: TRBJ2-5
abundance: .
d_gene: TRBD2
CDR3aa: CSVVLAAQETQYF
CDR3nt: TGCAGCGTTGTACTAGCGGCACAAGAGACCCAGTACTTC

v_gene: TRBV6-1
j_gene: TRBJ2-3
abundance: .
d_gene: TRBD1
CDR3aa: CASSERAGGADTQYF
CDR3nt: TGTGCCAGCAGTGAACGGGCAGGGGGTGCAGATACGCAGTATTTT

v_gene: TRBV14
j_gene: TRBJ1-2
abundance: few
d_gene: TRBD1
CDR3aa: CASSQDRYFGTGDDYGYTF
CDR3nt: TGTGCCAGCAGCCAAGATCGATACTTCGGGACAGGGGATGACTATGGCTACACCTTC

v_gene: TRBV30
j_gene: TRBJ2-1
abundance: .
d_gene: .
CDR3aa: CAWRRDFDNEQFF
CDR3nt: TGTGCCTGGAGGAGGGACTTCGACAATGAGCAGTTCTTC

v_gene: TRBV7-8
j_gene: TRBJ2-5
abundance: .
d_gene: .
CDR3aa: CASSRDPQETQYF
CDR3nt: TGTGCCAGCAGTAGGGATCCCCAAGAGACCCAGTACTTC

v_gene: TRBV5-6
j_gene: TRBJ1-6
abundance: .
d_gene: .
CDR3aa: CASSLPRGSYNSPLHF
CDR3nt: TGTGCCAGTTCTCTCCCCAGGGGCTCCTATAATTCACCCCTCCACTTT

v_gene: TRBV6-6
j_gene: TRBJ2-7
abundance: .
d_gene: .
CDR3aa: CASSGQFDEQYF
CDR3nt: TGTGCCAGCAGTGGGCAATTCGACGAGCAGTACTTC

v_gene: TRBV7-2
j_gene: TRBJ1-6
abundance: .
d_gene: .
CDR3aa: CASSSLSNSPLHF
CDR3nt: TGTGCCAGCAGCTCCCTCTCGAATTCACCCCTCCACTTT

v_gene: TRBV18
j_gene: TRBJ1-5
abundance: .
d_gene: .
CDR3aa: CASSPSSGDQPQHF
CDR3nt: TGTGCCAGCTCACCATCGTCGGGAGATCAGCCCCAGCATTTT

v_gene: TRBV5-1
j_gene: TRBJ1-6
abundance: .
d_gene: .
CDR3aa: CASSYAESSYNSPLHF
CDR3nt: TGCGCCAGCAGCTATGCAGAAAGCTCCTATAATTCACCCCTCCACTTT

v_gene: TRBV5-6
j_gene: TRBJ2-5
abundance: few
d_gene: TRBD2
CDR3aa: CASSSLAGETQYF
CDR3nt: TGTGCCAGCAGCTCACTAGCGGGAGAGACCCAGTACTTC

v_gene: TRBV4-3
j_gene: TRBJ2-7
abundance: .
d_gene: .
CDR3aa: CASSQDPRREQYF
CDR3nt: TGCGCCAGCAGCCAAGATCCCCGTCGTGAGCAGTACTTC

v_gene: TRBV11-2
j_gene: TRBJ2-7
abundance: .
d_gene: .
CDR3aa: CASSLVVTEQYF
CDR3nt: TGTGCCAGCAGCTTAGTAGTCACCGAGCAGTACTTC

v_gene: TRBV7-2
j_gene: TRBJ2-7
abundance: .
d_gene: .
CDR3aa: CASSPGTHYEQYF
CDR3nt: TGTGCCAGCAGCCCAGGGACACATTACGAGCAGTACTTC

v_gene: TRBV5-1
j_gene: TRBJ2-1
abundance: .
d_gene: TRBD2
CDR3aa: CASSEVSGGSYNEQFF
CDR3nt: TGCGCCAGCAGCGAAGTTAGCGGGGGAAGCTACAATGAGCAGTTCTTC

v_gene: TRBV19
j_gene: TRBJ2-1
abundance: few
d_gene: .
CDR3aa: CASSIEGGTFNEQFF
CDR3nt: TGTGCCAGTAGTATAGAGGGCGGAACCTTCAATGAGCAGTTCTTC

v_gene: TRBV7-2
j_gene: TRBJ2-2
abundance: once
d_gene: .
CDR3aa: CASTVRGTGELFF
CDR3nt: TGTGCCAGCACCGTAAGGGGGACCGGGGAGCTGTTTTTT

v_gene: TRBV11-1
j_gene: TRBJ2-5
abundance: .
d_gene: .
CDR3aa: CASSPSRQAYQETQYF
CDR3nt: TGTGCCAGCAGCCCATCCCGCCAGGCCTATCAAGAGACCCAGTACTTC

v_gene: TRBV2
j_gene: TRBJ1-6
abundance: .
d_gene: .
CDR3aa: CASSAPASSYNSPLHF
CDR3nt: TGTGCCAGCAGTGCTCCGGCGAGCTCCTATAATTCACCCCTCCACTTT

v_gene: TRBV2
j_gene: TRBJ2-3
abundance: .
d_gene: TRBD2
CDR3aa: CASSSVSGIADTQYF
CDR3nt: TGTGCCAGCAGTAGCGTTAGCGGGATCGCAGATACGCAGTATTTT

v_gene: TRBV9
j_gene: TRBJ1-1
abundance: few
d_gene: .
CDR3aa: CASSVGGALNTEAFF
CDR3nt: TGTGCCAGCAGCGTAGGAGGGGCTCTGAACACTGAAGCTTTCTTT

v_gene: TRBV28
j_gene: TRBJ2-1
abundance: .
d_gene: TRBD2
CDR3aa: CASSLSGGSYNEQFF
CDR3nt: TGTGCCAGCAGTTTAAGCGGGGGCTCCTACAATGAGCAGTTCTTC

v_gene: TRBV6-6
j_gene: TRBJ2-7
abundance: .
d_gene: TRBD2
CDR3aa: CASSYSGGGATYEQYF
CDR3nt: TGTGCCAGCAGTTACTCTGGCGGGGGGGCAACCTACGAGCAGTACTTC

v_gene: TRBV19
j_gene: TRBJ2-5
abundance: once
d_gene: TRBD2
CDR3aa: CASNSGGIQETQYF
CDR3nt: TGTGCCAGTAACTCGGGGGGAATTCAAGAGACCCAGTACTTC

v_gene: TRBV19
j_gene: TRBJ2-4
abundance: .
d_gene: .
CDR3aa: CASSQERAKNIQYF
CDR3nt: TGTGCCAGTAGTCAAGAAAGGGCCAAAAACATTCAGTACTTC

v_gene: TRBV18
j_gene: TRBJ2-5
abundance: .
d_gene: .
CDR3aa: CASSSMQETQYF
CDR3nt: TGTGCCAGCTCCTCGATGCAAGAGACCCAGTACTTC

v_gene: TRBV9
j_gene: TRBJ1-4
abundance: .
d_gene: .
CDR3aa: CASSVDTEGNEKLFF
CDR3nt: TGTGCCAGCAGCGTCGACACCGAGGGTAATGAAAAACTGTTTTTT